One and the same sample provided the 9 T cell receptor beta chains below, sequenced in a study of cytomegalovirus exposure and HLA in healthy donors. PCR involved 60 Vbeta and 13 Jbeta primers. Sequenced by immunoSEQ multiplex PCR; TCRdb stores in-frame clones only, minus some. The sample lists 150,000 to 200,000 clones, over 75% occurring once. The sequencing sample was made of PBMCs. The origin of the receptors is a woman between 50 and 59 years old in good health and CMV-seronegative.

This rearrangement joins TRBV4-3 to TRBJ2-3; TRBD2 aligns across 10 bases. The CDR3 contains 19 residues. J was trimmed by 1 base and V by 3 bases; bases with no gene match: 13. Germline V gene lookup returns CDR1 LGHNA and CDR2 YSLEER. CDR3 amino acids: CASSHGASGGLAGTDTQYF. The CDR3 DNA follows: TGCGCCAGCAGCCATGGCGCTAGCGGGGGTCTTGCCGGCACAGATACGCAGTATTTT.

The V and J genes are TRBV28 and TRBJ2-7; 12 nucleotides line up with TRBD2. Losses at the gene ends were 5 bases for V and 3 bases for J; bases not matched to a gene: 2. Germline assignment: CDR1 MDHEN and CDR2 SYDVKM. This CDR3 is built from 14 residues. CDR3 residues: CASSQLAGGYEQYF. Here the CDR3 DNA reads TGTGCCAGCAGTCAACTAGCGGGAGGCTACGAGCAGTACTTC.

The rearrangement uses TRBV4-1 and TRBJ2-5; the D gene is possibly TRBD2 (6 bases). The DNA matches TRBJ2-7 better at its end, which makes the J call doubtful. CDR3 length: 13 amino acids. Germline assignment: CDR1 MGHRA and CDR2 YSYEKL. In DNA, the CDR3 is TGCGCCAGCAGCCAAGTGGGGGGTCACGAGCAGTACTTC. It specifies CASSQVGGHEQYF.

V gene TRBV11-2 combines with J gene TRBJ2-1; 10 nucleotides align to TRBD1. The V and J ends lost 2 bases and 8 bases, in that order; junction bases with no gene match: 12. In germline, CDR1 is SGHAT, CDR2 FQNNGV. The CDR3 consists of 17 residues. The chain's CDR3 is CASSLRDRGRYNYEQFF. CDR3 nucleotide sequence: TGTGCCAGCAGCTTACGAGACAGGGGGCGATACAACTATGAGCAGTTCTTC.

The CDR3 reads CASSLGLDTDTQYF. DNA of the CDR3: TGTGCCAGCAGCCTTGGACTTGACACAGATACGCAGTATTTT. The chain is built from TRBV7-3 and TRBJ2-3; the D gene is possibly TRBD2 (5 bases). Germline V gene lookup returns CDR1 SGHTA and CDR2 FQGTGA. CDR3 size: 14 residues. V gave up 5 bases and J gave up 2 bases, with 11 bases separating them.

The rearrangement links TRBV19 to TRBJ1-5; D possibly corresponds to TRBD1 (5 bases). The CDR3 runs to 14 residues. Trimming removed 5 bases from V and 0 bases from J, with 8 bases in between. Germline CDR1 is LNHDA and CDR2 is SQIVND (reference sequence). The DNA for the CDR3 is TGTGCCAGTAGTGTGACAGCTAGCAATCAGCCCCAGCATTTT. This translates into CASSVTASNQPQHF. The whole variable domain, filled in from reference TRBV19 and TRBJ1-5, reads DGGITQSPKYLFRKEGQNVTLSCEQNLNHDAMYWYRQDPGQGLRLIYYSQIVNDFQKGDIAEGYSVSREKKESFPLTVTSAQKNPTAFYLCASSVTASNQPQHFGDGTRLSIL.

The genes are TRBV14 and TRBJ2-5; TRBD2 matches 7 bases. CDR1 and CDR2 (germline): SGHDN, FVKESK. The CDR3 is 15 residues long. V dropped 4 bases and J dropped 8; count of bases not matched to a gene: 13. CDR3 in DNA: TGTGCCAGCAGCCCGCAGTCCCACCGGGGGGAAACCCAGTACTTC. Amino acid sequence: CASSPQSHRGETQYF.

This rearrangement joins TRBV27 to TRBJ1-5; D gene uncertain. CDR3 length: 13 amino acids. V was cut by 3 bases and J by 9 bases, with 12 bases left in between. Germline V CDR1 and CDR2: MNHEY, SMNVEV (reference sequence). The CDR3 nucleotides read TGTGCCAGCAGTTTGCGGCGACTATGGCCCCAGCATTTT. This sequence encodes CASSLRRLWPQHF.

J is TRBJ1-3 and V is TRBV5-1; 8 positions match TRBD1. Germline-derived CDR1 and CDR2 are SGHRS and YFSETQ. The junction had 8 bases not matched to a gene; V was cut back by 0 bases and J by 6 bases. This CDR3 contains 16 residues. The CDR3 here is CASSLAAGGYLNTIYF. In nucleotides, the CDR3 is TGCGCCAGCAGCTTGGCCGCAGGGGGCTACCTAAACACCATATATTTT.